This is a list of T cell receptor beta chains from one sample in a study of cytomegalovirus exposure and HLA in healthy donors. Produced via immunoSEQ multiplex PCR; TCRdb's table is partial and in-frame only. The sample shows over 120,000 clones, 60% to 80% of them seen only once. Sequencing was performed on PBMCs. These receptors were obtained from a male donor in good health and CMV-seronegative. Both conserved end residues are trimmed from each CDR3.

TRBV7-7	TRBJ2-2	ASSQQGGVDTGELF
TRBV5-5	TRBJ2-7	ASRSLPQVRYDEQY
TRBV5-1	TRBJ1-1	ASSPDRATEAF
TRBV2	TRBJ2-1	ASRGSGRGGGYNEQF
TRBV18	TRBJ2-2	ASSPRTGELF
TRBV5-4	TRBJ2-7	ASSPPGPRLFEQY
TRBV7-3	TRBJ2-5	ASSPSPGRETQY
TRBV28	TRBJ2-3	ASRGVILDTQY
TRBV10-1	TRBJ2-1	ASSDTGQYNEQF
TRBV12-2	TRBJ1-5	ASRLANRDRGKKDSNQPQH
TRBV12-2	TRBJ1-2	ASRLASGTGSYGYT
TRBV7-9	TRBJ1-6	SSSRDRGNSPLH
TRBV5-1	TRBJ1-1	ASSLTPGQGPNTEAF
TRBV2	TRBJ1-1	ASSRDSRFEAF
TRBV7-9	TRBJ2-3	ASSLGQGGDTQY
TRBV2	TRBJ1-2	ASSEYGQGIYGYT
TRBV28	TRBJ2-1	ASSLPGGTGKYNEQF
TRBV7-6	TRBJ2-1	ASSLGQLSYNEQF
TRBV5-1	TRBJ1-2	ASSHPDRPRDGYT
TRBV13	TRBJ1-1	ASSLTGEVTTEAF
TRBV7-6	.	ASAEFDRNYEQY
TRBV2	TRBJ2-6	ASSPTGGGAGANGLT
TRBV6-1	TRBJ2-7	ASSEGVAGREQY
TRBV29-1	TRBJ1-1	SVEWASEAF
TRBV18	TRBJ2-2	ASSRTSGRHTGELF
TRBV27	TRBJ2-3	ASSLTGSFTDTQY
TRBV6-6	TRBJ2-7	ASGMGQGYEQY
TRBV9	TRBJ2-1	ASSVDRYSYNEQF
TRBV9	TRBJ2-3	ASSVRGSRFFTDTQY
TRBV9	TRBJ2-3	ASSVAGGRGTDTQY
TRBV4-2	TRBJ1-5	ASSQPGTNQPQH
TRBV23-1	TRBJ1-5	ASSQSDSHNQPQH
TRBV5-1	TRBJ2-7	ASSLVGPAYEQY
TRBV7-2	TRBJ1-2	ASSLFVSEQPYGYT
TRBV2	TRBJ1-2	ASSLWADGSNYGYT
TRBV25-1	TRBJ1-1	ASSVGTGGHTEAF
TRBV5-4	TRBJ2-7	ASSVGLAGEQY
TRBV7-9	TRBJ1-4	SSSLALGAGNEKLF
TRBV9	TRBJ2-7	ASSEGQGPQY
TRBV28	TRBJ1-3	ASSTPRNSGNTIY
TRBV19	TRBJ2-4	ASSPRDRGQVNIQY
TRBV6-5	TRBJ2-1	ASSYSGGLGGDEQF
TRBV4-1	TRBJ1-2	ASSLPGQNTYGYT
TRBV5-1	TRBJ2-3	ASSLGFGGPQY
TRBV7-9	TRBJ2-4	ASSASSGGNIQY
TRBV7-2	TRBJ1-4	ASSLVKDRVFGNEKLF
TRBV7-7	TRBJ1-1	ASSLKQGTEAF
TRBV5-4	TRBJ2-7	ASSLGDLSYEQY
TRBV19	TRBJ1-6	ASSTKDSYNSPLH
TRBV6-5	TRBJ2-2	ASTSYPGELF
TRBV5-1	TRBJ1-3	ASSLDRAMVGSGNTIY
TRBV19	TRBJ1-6	ASSAVNNSPPH
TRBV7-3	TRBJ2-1	ASSLIGSGYNEQF
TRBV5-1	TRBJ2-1	ASSLTSDNEQF
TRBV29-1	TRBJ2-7	SVEVGQGGSSYEQY
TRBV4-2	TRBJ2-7	ASSQVGLADSYEQY
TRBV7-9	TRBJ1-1	ASSTQVEAF
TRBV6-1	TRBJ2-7	ASTPPSGGDEQY
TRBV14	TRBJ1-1	ASSLGQGGEAF
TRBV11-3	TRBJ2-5	ASSLGAGMRETQY